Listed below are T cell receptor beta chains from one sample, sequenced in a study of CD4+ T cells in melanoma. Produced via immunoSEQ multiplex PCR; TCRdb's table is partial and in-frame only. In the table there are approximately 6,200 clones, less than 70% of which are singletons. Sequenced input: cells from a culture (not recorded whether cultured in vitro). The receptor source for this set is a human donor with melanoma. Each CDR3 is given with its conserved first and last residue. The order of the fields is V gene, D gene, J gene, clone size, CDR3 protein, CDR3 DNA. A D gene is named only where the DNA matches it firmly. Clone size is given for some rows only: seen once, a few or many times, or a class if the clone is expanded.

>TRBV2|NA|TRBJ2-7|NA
CASSDGTQFSYEQYF
TGTGCCAGCAGTGATGGGACACAATTTTCCTACGAGCAGTACTTC
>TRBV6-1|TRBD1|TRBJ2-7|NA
CASSEDRGLLDEQYF
TGTGCCAGCAGTGAAGACAGGGGGCTATTAGACGAGCAGTACTTC
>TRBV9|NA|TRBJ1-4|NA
CASSPMITTNEKLFF
TGTGCCAGCAGCCCAATGATCACAACTAATGAAAAACTGTTTTTT
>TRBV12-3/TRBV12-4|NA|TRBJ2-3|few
CASSLGSADTQYF
TGTGCCAGCAGTTTAGGGAGCGCGGATACGCAGTATTTT
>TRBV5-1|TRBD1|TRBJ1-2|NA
CASSPGQVELYGYTF
TGCGCCAGCAGTCCCGGACAGGTGGAACTCTATGGCTACACCTTC
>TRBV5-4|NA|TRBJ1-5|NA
CASSLGGDPGPQHF
TGTGCCAGCAGCTTGGGGGGGGATCCAGGGCCCCAGCATTTT
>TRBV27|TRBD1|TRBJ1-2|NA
CASKRTGLLGYTF
TGTGCCAGCAAAAGGACAGGCTTGCTGGGCTACACCTTC
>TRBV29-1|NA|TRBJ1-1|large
CSALGLEAEAFF
TGCAGCGCCCTCGGCCTGGAGGCTGAAGCTTTCTTT
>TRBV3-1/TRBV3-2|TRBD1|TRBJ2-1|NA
CATRDRGGNEQFF
TGTGCCACCCGGGACAGGGGCGGGAATGAGCAGTTCTTC
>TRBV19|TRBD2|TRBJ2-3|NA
CASSITSGGATDTQYF
TGTGCCAGTAGTATTACCAGCGGGGGGGCGACAGATACGCAGTATTTT
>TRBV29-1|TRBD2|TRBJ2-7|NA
CSVLASGGYFYEQYF
TGCAGCGTTTTAGCTAGCGGGGGTTACTTCTACGAGCAGTACTTC